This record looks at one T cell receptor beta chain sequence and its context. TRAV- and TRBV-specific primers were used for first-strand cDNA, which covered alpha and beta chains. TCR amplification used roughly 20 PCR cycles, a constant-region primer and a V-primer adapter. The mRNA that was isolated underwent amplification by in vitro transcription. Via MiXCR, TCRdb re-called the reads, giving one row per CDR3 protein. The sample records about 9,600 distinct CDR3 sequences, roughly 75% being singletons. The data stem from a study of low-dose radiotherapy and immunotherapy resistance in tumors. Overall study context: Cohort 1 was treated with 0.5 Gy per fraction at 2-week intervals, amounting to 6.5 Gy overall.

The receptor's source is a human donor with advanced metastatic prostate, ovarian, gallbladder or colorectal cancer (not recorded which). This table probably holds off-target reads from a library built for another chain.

In DNA, the CDR3 is TGTGCCAGCAGTTTTGGTACCAATGAGCAGTTCTTC. Its protein is CASSFGTNEQFF. This sequence joins TRBV12-3 or TRBV12-4 and TRBJ2-1; D gene ambiguous. Between the trimmed V and J ends, which lost 3 bases and 6 bases, there was a span of 6 bases. CDR3 length equals 12 residues.